Detailed here is one TCR beta chain. The antigen is undetermined. Using immunoSEQ multiplex PCR, the repertoire was profiled, and TCRdb retains in-frame clones only, with some absent. Altogether roughly 500,000 clones are present, nearly 90% being singletons, with the ten largest covering about 2.5%. Treatment given: some 19 received Ad26.COV2.S at low or high dose, single or two shots; five or six received placebo; per-sample allocation not given. Following the first vaccine or placebo injection, samples were taken on day 63. Built on an Ad26 vector, the vaccine expressed Wuhan-strain SARS-CoV-2 spike. This sample was included in a study of Ad26.COV2.S vaccination and SARS-CoV-2 variants. Study-wide context: A participant enrolled in the COV1001 Ad26.COV2.S trial arm provided the sample. Intramuscularly, Ad26.COV2.S was given either once or twice, 56 days apart.

Trimming cost V 7 bases and J 1 base, with 13 bases left between them. The germline CDR1 and CDR2 sequences are SNHLY and FYNNEI. The CDR3 is 14 amino acids. Study outcomes and limitations: Ad26.COV2.S recipients had broader spike-specific TCRs (P = 0.0014).

This chain uses TRBV2 with TRBJ1-1; D is possibly TRBD1 (5 bases). The clonotype was recovered from a person aged 18-65 years who received the Ad26.COV2.S COVID-19 vaccine or a placebo. The sample consisted of peripheral blood, taken in a trial of Ad26.COV2.S vaccine versus placebo. CDR3 in amino acids: CASTAGTANTEAFF. The CDR3, as DNA: TGTGCCAGCACCGCCGGGACCGCGAACACTGAAGCTTTCTTT.